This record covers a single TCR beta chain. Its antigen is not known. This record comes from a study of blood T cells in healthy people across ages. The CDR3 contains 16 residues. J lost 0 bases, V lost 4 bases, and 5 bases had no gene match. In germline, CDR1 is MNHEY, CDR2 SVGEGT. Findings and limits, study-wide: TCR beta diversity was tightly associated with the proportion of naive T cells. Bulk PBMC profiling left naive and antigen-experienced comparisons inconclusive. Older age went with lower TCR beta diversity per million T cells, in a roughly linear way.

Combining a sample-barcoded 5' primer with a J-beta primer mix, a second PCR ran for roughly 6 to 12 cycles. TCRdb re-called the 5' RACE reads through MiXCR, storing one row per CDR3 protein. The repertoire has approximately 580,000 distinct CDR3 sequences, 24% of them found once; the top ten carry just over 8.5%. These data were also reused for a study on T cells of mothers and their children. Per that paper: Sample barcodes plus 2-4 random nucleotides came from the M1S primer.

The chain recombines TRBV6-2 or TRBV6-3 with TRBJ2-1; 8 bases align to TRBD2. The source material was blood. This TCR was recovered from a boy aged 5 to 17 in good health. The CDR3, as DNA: TGTGCCAGCAGTTCACAGCGGGGGAGCTCCTACAATGAGCAGTTCTTC. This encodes CASSSQRGSSYNEQFF.